This entry lists 7 T cell receptor beta chains sequenced from one sample in a study of T-cell memory formation after mild COVID-19. TCRdb recomputed calls from the 5' RACE reads with MiXCR, one row per CDR3 protein. Among some 350,000 distinct CDR3 sequences listed, around a sixth were seen once. Sequenced: PBMCs or a T cell subset sorted from them (not recorded which). The receptors come from a man aged 18 to 35 who had mild COVID-19 (a few samples of this study predate the infection). Cell type and time point are not known.

The chain links TRBV6-6 to TRBJ1-4; D remains unclear. CDR1 is MNHNY, CDR2 SVGAGI, per germline (reference sequence). The CDR3 is 14 residues long. Deletions cut 6 bases from V and 2 bases from J, with 10 bases between. CDR3 loop: CASRKTGTNEKLFF. The DNA for the CDR3 is TGTGCCAGCAGAAAAACCGGGACTAATGAAAAACTGTTTTTT.

This clonotype was found a few times. The chain uses TRBV4-3 and TRBJ1-3; a weak D match, TRBD1 (6 bases). The V end lost 0 bases, the J end lost 3 bases, and 15 bases lay between the germline ends. This CDR3 has 17 amino acids. Germline CDR1 is LGHNA and CDR2 is YSLEER. The CDR3 sequence is CASSQDRGFSRGNTIYF. The CDR3 DNA reads as TGCGCCAGCAGCCAAGATAGGGGGTTTAGTCGTGGAAACACCATATATTTT.

This clonotype was counted a few times. The chain couples TRBV6-2 or TRBV6-3 to TRBJ1-2, with 7 bases that match TRBD1. The CDR3 totals 15 residues. The junction had 7 bases not matched to a gene; V was cut back by 2 bases and J by 4 bases. Germline lookup yields CDR1 MNHEY and CDR2 SVGEGT. The CDR3 bases are TGTGCCAGCAGTTACGCCCCGGGACAGATCTATGGCTACACCTTC. Its protein product is CASSYAPGQIYGYTF.

V usage is TRBV9 and J usage is TRBJ2-2; 7 nucleotides align to TRBD2. The CDR3 has 16 amino acids. Germline CDR1 reads SGDLS; CDR2 reads YYNGEE. V gave up 2 bases and J gave up 13 bases; unmatched junction bases: 17. The CDR3 DNA sequence: TGTGCCAGCAGCGTGGCCAGCGGGGTTTCTTGGGATGGGCTGTTTTTT. Amino acids: CASSVASGVSWDGLFF.

The gene calls are TRBV6-2 or TRBV6-3 and TRBJ1-1; D ambiguous. The CDR3 length is 11 residues. V gave up 2 bases and J gave up 11 bases, with 9 bases separating them. Germline V gene sequence: CDR1 MNHEY, CDR2 SVGEGT. The CDR3 loop is CASSYDGSAFF. For the CDR3, the DNA is TGTGCCAGCAGTTACGACGGGAGTGCTTTCTTT.

This clonotype was seen a handful of times. DNA for the CDR3: TGTGCCACCAGTGACCCGGCGGGGAGCTCCTACAATGAGCAGTTCTTC. It is translated as CATSDPAGSSYNEQFF. The chain combines TRBV24-1 with TRBJ2-1, with D perhaps TRBD2 (6 bases). The length of the CDR3 is 16 residues. Germline values: CDR1 KGHDR, CDR2 SFDVKD. The ends were cut back, 4 bases at V and 0 bases at J, with 12 bases in the middle.

This clonotype was found many times. In DNA form, the CDR3 reads TGTGCCAGCAACCAGGGTTACGAGCAGTACTTC. The encoded protein is CASNQGYEQYF. The chain is built from TRBV6-2 or TRBV6-3 and TRBJ2-7, with D perhaps matching TRBD1 (5 bases). The CDR3 totals 11 residues. V was clipped by 7 bases and J by 4 bases, with 8 bases between them. Per the germline V gene, CDR1 is MNHEY and CDR2 is SVGEGT.